These 3 T cell receptor beta chains were all obtained from the same sample, sequenced in a study of blood T cell repertoires in COVID-19. Assay: immunoSEQ multiplex PCR; the TCRdb copy retains only in-frame clones and omits some. The sample consists of about 310,000 clones, approximately 88% of them appearing once. Input material: PBMCs or T cells enriched from blood (not recorded which). All receptors come from a woman aged 18 to 35 who had recovered from COVID-19.

As DNA, the CDR3 is TGCGCCAGCAGCCAAGTGTACGGTGGGGACAGGGATTTCCCCTATGGCTACACCTTC. Translation: CASSQVYGGDRDFPYGYTF. The chain carries TRBV4-3 and TRBJ1-2; 9 bases fit TRBD1. Trimming removed 1 base from V and 4 bases from J; junction bases left unmatched: 16. The CDR3 covers 19 residues. From germline, CDR1 is LGHNA and CDR2 YSLEER.

The chain has TRBV7-6 and TRBJ2-1; a possible D gene is TRBD2 (6 bases). The CDR3 totals 14 residues. Germline V gene data show CDR1 as SGHVS and CDR2 as FNYEAQ. The V end was cut by 1 base, the J end by 8 bases, with 12 bases between. CDR3 loop: CASSLEAGTDEQFF. The CDR3 DNA follows: TGTGCCAGCAGCTTAGAAGCGGGTACGGATGAGCAGTTCTTC.

This clone showed up just once. The chain recombines TRBV5-1 with TRBJ2-3; 7 positions match TRBD1. V gave up 2 bases and J gave up 4 bases; unmatched junction bases: 4. The CDR3 has 14 residues. Germline CDR1 SGHRS, CDR2 YFSETQ. The CDR3 is CASSFTGDADTQYF. CDR3 nucleotides: TGCGCCAGCAGCTTCACAGGGGACGCAGATACGCAGTATTTT.